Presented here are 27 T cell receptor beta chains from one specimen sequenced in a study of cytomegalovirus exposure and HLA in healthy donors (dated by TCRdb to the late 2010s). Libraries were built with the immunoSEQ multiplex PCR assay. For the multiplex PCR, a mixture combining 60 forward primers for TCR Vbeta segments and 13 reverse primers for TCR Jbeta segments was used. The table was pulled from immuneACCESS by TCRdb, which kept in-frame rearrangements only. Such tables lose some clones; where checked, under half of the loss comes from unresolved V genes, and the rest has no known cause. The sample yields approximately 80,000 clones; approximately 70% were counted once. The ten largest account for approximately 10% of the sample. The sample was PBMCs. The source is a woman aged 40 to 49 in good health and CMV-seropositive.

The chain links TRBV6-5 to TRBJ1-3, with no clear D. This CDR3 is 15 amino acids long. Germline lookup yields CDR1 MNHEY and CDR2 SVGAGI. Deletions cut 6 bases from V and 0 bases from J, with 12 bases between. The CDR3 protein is CASREQLHSGNTIYF. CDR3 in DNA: TGTGCCAGCAGGGAACAGTTGCACTCTGGAAACACCATATATTTT.

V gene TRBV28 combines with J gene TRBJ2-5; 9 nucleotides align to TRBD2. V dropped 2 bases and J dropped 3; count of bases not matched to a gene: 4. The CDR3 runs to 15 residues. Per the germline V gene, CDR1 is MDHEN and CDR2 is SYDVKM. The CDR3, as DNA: TGTGCCAGCAGTTTAAGAGGCGGGGGGGAAGAGACCCAGTACTTC. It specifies CASSLRGGGEETQYF.

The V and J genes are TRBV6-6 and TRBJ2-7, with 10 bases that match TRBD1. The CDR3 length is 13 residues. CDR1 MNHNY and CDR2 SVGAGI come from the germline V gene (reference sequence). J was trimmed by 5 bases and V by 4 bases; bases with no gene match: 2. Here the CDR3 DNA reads TGTGCCAGCAGTTTGGGACAGGGGAACGAGCAGTACTTC. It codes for CASSLGQGNEQYF.

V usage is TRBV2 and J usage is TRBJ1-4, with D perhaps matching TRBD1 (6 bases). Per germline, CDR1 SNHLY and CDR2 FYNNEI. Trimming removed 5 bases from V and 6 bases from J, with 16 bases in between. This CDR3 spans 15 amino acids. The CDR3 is CASSRTGTGDEKLFF. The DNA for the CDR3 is TGTGCCAGCAGTCGAACAGGGACGGGTGATGAAAAACTGTTTTTT.

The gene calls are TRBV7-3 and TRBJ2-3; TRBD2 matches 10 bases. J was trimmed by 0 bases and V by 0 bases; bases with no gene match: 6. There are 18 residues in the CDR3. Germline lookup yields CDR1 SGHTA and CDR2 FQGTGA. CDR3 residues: CASSLTLVAGGSTDTQYF. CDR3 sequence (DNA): TGTGCCAGCAGCTTAACGCTGGTAGCGGGGGGCAGCACAGATACGCAGTATTTT.

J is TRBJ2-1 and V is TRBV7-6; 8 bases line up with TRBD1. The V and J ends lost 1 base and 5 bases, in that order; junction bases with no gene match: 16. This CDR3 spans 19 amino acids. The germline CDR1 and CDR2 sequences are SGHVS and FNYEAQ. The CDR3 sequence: CASSLVSLGLGDRNNEQFF. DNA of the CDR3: TGTGCCAGCAGCTTAGTAAGCCTTGGGTTGGGGGACAGGAACAATGAGCAGTTCTTC.

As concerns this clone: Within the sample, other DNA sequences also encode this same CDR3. Written as DNA, the CDR3 is TGCGCCAGCAGCTTAGGGACTAGCACAGATACGCAGTATTTT. Translating it yields CASSLGTSTDTQYF. This chain joins TRBV5-1 and TRBJ2-3; perhaps TRBD2 as D (6 bases). CDR3 size: 14 residues. Germline V gene lookup returns CDR1 SGHRS and CDR2 YFSETQ. Trimming took 2 bases from V and 0 from J, leaving 7 bases between them.

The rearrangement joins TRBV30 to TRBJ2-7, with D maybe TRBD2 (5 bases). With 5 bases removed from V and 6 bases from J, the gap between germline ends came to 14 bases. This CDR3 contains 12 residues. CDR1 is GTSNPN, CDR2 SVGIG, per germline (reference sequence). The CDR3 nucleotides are TGTGCCTGGGGACTGTCCCACCGCGAGCAGTACTTC. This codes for CAWGLSHREQYF.

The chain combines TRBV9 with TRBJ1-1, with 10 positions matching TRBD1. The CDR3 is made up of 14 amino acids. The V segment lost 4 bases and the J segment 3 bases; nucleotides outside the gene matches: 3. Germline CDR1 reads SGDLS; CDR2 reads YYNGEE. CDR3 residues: CASSSGTGDTEAFF. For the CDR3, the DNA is TGTGCCAGCAGCTCCGGGACAGGGGACACTGAAGCTTTCTTT.

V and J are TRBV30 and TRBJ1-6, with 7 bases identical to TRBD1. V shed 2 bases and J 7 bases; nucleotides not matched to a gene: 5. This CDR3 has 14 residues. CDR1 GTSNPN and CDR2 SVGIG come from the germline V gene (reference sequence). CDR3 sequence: CAWSQGTANSPLHF. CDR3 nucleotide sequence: TGTGCCTGGAGTCAAGGGACAGCCAATTCACCCCTCCACTTT.

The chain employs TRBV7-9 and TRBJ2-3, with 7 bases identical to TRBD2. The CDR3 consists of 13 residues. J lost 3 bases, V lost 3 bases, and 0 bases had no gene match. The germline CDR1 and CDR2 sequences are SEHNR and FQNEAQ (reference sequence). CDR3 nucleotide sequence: TGTGCCAGCAGCTTGGGAGGGACAGATACGCAGTATTTT. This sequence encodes CASSLGGTDTQYF. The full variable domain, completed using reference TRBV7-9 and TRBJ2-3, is DTGVSQNPRHKITKRGQNVTFRCDPISEHNRLYWYRQTLGQGPEFLTYFQNEAQLEKSRLLSDRFSAERPKGSFSTLEIQRTEQGDSAMYLCASSLGGTDTQYFGPGTRLTVL.

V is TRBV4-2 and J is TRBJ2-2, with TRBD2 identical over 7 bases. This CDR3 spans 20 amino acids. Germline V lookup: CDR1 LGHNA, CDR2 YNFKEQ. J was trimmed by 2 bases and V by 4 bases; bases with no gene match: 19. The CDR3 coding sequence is TGTGCCAGCAGCCGTAGACCGGGGGGTATGTTCGATACTAACACCGGGGAGCTGTTTTTT. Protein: CASSRRPGGMFDTNTGELFF.

The CDR3 sequence is CASSKDRMAGELFF. The CDR3, as DNA: TGTGCCAGCAGTAAGGACAGGATGGCCGGGGAGCTGTTTTTT. V and J are TRBV2 and TRBJ2-2; 7 nucleotides agree with TRBD1. V was pared by 5 bases and J by 6 bases, with 6 bases of the junction left unmatched. This CDR3 has 14 residues. From germline, CDR1 is SNHLY and CDR2 FYNNEI.

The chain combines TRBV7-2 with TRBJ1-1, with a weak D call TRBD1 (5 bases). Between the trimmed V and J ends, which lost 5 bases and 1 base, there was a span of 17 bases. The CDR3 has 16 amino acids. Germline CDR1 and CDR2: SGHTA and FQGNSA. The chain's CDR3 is CASSLSRGTQNTEAFF. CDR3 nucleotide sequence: TGTGCCAGCAGCCTATCGCGCGGGACGCAGAACACTGAAGCTTTCTTT.

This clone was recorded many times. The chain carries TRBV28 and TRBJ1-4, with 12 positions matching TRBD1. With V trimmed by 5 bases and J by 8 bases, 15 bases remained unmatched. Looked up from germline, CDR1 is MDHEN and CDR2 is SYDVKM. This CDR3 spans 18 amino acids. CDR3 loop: CASSTSGTGGSRDEKLFF. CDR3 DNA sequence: TGTGCCAGCAGTACTTCCGGGACAGGGGGCTCGAGAGACGAAAAACTGTTTTTT.

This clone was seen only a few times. The CDR3 sequence: CASRTHRALYEQYF. The CDR3 region has the DNA TGTGCCAGCAGGACCCACAGGGCGCTCTACGAGCAGTACTTC. This chain links TRBV6-5 with TRBJ2-7; tentatively, D is TRBD1 (6 bases). Germline V lookup: CDR1 MNHEY, CDR2 SVGAGI. V was trimmed by 6 bases and J by 3 bases, leaving 15 bases between them. The CDR3 length is 14 residues.

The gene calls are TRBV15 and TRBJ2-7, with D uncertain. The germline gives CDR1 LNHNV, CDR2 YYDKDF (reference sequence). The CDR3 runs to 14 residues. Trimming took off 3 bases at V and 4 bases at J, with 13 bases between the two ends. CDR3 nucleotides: TGTGCCACCAGCAGGGAGCCCAGCGTGTACGAGCAGTACTTC. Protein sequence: CATSREPSVYEQYF.

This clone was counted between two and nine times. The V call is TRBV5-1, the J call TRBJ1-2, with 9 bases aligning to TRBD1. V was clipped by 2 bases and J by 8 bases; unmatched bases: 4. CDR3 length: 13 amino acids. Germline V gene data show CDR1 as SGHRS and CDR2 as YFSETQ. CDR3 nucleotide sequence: TGCGCCAGCAGCTTCACAGGGGGCCAGGGCTACACCTTC. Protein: CASSFTGGQGYTF.

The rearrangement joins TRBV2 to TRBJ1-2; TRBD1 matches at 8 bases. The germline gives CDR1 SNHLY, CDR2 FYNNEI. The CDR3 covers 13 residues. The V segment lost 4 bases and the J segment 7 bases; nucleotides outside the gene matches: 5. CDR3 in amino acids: CASSGQGMGGYTF. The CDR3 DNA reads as TGTGCCAGCAGTGGACAGGGGATGGGTGGCTACACCTTC. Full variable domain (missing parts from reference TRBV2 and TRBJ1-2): EPEVTQTPSHQVTQMGQEVILRCVPISNHLYFYWYRQILGQKVEFLVSFYNNEISEKSEIFDDQFSVERPDGSNFTLKIRSTKLEDSAMYFCASSGQGMGGYTFGSGTRLTVV.

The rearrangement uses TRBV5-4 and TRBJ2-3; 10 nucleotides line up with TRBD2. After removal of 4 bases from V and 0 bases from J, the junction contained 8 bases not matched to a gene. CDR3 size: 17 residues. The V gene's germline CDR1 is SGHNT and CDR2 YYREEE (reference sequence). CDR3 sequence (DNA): TGTGCCAGCAGCCCCACCCCGACTAGCGGGAGCACAGATACGCAGTATTTT. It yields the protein CASSPTPTSGSTDTQYF.

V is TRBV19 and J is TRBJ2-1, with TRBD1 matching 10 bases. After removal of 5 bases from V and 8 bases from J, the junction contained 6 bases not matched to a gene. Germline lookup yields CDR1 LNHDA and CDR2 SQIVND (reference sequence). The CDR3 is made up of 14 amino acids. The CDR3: CASSFGTGVDEQFF. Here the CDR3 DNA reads TGTGCCAGTAGTTTTGGGACAGGGGTGGATGAGCAGTTCTTC.

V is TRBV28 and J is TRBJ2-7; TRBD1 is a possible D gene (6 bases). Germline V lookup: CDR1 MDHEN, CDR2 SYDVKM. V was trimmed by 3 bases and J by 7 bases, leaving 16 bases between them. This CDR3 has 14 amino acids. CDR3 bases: TGTGCCAGCAGTTTGGGCAGGGGAAATCGAGAGCAGTACTTC. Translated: CASSLGRGNREQYF.

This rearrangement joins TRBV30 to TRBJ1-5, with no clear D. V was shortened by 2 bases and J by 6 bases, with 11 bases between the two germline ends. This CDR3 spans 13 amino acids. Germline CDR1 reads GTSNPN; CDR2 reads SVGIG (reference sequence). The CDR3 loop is CAWSTSERQPQHF. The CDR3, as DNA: TGTGCCTGGAGTACGTCAGAACGTCAGCCCCAGCATTTT.

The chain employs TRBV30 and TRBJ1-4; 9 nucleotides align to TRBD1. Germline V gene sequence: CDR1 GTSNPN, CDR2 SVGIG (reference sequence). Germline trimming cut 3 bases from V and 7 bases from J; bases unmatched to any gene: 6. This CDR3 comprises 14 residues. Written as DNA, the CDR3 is TGTGCCTGGAGGATACAGGGGGCTGGTGAAAAACTGTTTTTT. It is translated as CAWRIQGAGEKLFF.

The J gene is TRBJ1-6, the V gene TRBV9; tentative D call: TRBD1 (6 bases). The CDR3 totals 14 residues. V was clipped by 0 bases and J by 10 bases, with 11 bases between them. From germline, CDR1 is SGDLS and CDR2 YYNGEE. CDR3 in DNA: TGTGCCAGCAGCGTAGAGTCAACAGGGTCACCCCTCCACTTT. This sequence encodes CASSVESTGSPLHF.

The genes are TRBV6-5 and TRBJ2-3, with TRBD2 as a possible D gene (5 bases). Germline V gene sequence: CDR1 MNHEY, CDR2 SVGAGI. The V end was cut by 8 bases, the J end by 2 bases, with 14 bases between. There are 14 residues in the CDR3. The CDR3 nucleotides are TGTGCCAGCCGTCGGGCTAGCTTCACAGATACGCAGTATTTT. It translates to CASRRASFTDTQYF.

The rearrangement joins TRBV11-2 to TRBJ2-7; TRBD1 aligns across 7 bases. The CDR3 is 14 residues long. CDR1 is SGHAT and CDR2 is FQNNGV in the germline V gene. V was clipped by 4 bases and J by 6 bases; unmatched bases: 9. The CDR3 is CASSSQGSLGEQYF. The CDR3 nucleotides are TGTGCCAGCAGCTCACAGGGGTCTCTTGGCGAGCAGTACTTC.